These 13 T cell receptor beta chains originate from one sample sequenced in a study of beta chain features in type 1 diabetes. Of the isolated RNA, all was reverse transcribed, and so the sequenced material was expressed TCRB transcripts. Using immunoSEQ multiplex PCR, the repertoire was profiled, and TCRdb retains in-frame clones only, with some absent. The data show 300,000 to 400,000 clones, with 11% seen just once and roughly 0.014% held by the top ten. The specimen sequenced was naive CD4+ T cells from blood. The receptors originated from a woman in her 30s in good health.

This clone was seen more than once but under ten times. The rearrangement links TRBV2 to TRBJ2-7, with TRBD1 identical over 8 bases. Germline V gene data show CDR1 as SNHLY and CDR2 as FYNNEI. V trimming: 6 bases; J trimming: 3 bases; junction bases outside the gene matches: 7. This CDR3 has 14 residues. The chain's CDR3 is CASRGTGGIYEQYF. Here the CDR3 DNA reads TGTGCCAGCAGGGGGACAGGTGGGATCTACGAGCAGTACTTC.

This clone showed up just a few times. J is TRBJ2-1 and V is TRBV29-1; 9 bases map to TRBD1. Trimming cost V 7 bases and J 8 bases; bases outside gene matches: 6. Germline CDR1 reads SQVTM; CDR2 reads ANQGSEA. The CDR3 contains 12 residues. This CDR3 reads CSGADRGDEQFF. For the CDR3, the DNA is TGCAGCGGGGCGGACAGGGGCGATGAGCAGTTCTTC.

The gene calls are TRBV21-1 and TRBJ1-1. TRBV21-1 is noted as a pseudogene. This CDR3 has 16 amino acids. The CDR3 spells CASSKVGGLLNTEAFF. The CDR3 nucleotides are TGTGCCAGCAGCAAAGTCGGGGGGCTTTTGAACACTGAAGCTTTCTTT.

The rearrangement links TRBV6-6 to TRBJ2-4; 7 bases align to TRBD2. The ends lost 7 bases at V and 6 bases at J; junction bases unmatched: 6. Germline CDR1 is MNHNY and CDR2 is SVGAGI (reference sequence). CDR3 length: 13 residues. CDR3 loop: CASNQASGNIQYF. CDR3 nucleotides: TGTGCCAGCAATCAGGCTAGCGGAAACATTCAGTACTTC.

The CDR3 reads CASSLRGEGGPAYEQYF. CDR3 coding DNA: TGTGCCAGCAGCTTAAGGGGGGAGGGAGGGCCAGCCTACGAGCAGTACTTC. The chain combines TRBV7-9 with TRBJ2-7, with D perhaps TRBD2 (7 bases). Trimming removed 2 bases from V and 2 bases from J, with 19 bases in between. CDR1 and CDR2 (germline): SEHNR, FQNEAQ (reference sequence). The CDR3 loop spans 17 amino acids. The whole variable domain, remainder taken from reference TRBV7-9 and TRBJ2-7, is DTGVSQNPRHKITKRGQNVTFRCDPISEHNRLYWYRQTLGQGPEFLTYFQNEAQLEKSRLLSDRFSAERPKGSFSTLEIQRTEQGDSAMYLCASSLRGEGGPAYEQYFGPGTRLTVT.

V gene TRBV7-9 combines with J gene TRBJ2-7; possibly TRBD1 for D (6 bases). Germline CDR1 reads SEHNR; CDR2 reads FQNEAQ (reference sequence). Trimming left V 3 bases short and J 9 bases short, with 9 bases between. The CDR3 extends over 11 amino acids. Here the CDR3 reads CASSLDRWQYF. As DNA, the CDR3 is TGTGCCAGCAGCTTGGACAGATGGCAGTACTTC. Supplemented by reference TRBV7-9 and TRBJ2-7, the full variable domain reads DTGVSQNPRHKITKRGQNVTFRCDPISEHNRLYWYRQTLGQGPEFLTYFQNEAQLEKSRLLSDRFSAERPKGSFSTLEIQRTEQGDSAMYLCASSLDRWQYFGPGTRLTVT.

This chain connects TRBV5-1 to TRBJ2-4; tentative D call: TRBD2 (5 bases). Trimming removed 5 bases at V and 2 bases at J, with 14 bases between. Germline V gives CDR1 SGHRS, CDR2 YFSETQ. CDR3 length: 15 residues. CDR3 region: CASRLGDASKNIQYF. DNA for the CDR3: TGCGCCAGCAGGCTGGGAGATGCGTCCAAAAACATTCAGTACTTC.

The rearrangement joins TRBV27 to TRBJ2-7, with D possibly TRBD1 on 5 matching bases. Trimming shortened V by 2 bases and J by 2 bases, and 10 bases separated the two germline ends. CDR1 is MNHEY and CDR2 is SMNVEV in the germline V gene (reference sequence). This CDR3 region has 14 residues. CDR3 loop: CASSLITGAYEQYF. DNA of the CDR3: TGTGCCAGCAGTTTAATCACAGGAGCCTACGAGCAGTACTTC.

This clone was picked up a small number of times. The rearrangement joins TRBV7-2 to TRBJ2-5; maybe TRBD1 (6 bases). CDR3 length equals 15 residues. CDR1 is SGHTA, CDR2 FQGNSA, per germline. V was shortened by 5 bases and J by 1 base, with 14 bases between the two germline ends. The CDR3 bases are TGTGCCAGCAGCCCGCCGACAGGAATCCAAGAGACCCAGTACTTC. Its protein product is CASSPPTGIQETQYF.

The V and J genes are TRBV7-3 and TRBJ2-2; D remains ambiguous. V was shortened by 3 bases and J by 7 bases, with 12 bases between the two germline ends. Germline V gives CDR1 SGHTA, CDR2 FQGTGA. CDR3 length: 14 amino acids. As DNA, the CDR3 is TGTGCCAGCAGCTTCCTGCCTCCGGGCGGGGAGCTGTTTTTT. Translation gives CASSFLPPGGELFF.

This clone occurred a few times. The rearrangement joins TRBV6-6 to TRBJ2-7; 8 bases are shared with TRBD1. The CDR3 extends over 15 amino acids. V was pared by 7 bases and J by 1 base, with 9 bases of the junction left unmatched. Germline CDR1 MNHNY, CDR2 SVGAGI (reference sequence). The CDR3 protein is CASTGTGGLSYEQYF. The CDR3, as DNA: TGTGCCAGCACCGGGACAGGTGGCCTTTCCTACGAGCAGTACTTC.

This clone was detected a few times. The V and J genes are TRBV6-4 and TRBJ2-7, with 11 bases identical to TRBD2. The CDR3 is made up of 15 amino acids. V was clipped by 3 bases and J by 0 bases; unmatched bases: 1. Germline V gene sequence: CDR1 MRHNA, CDR2 SNTAGT. The CDR3 DNA reads as TGTGCCAGCAGTGAACTAGCGGGAGCCTCCTACGAGCAGTACTTC. Its translation: CASSELAGASYEQYF.

This clone was seen a handful of times. The chain joins TRBV7-2 to TRBJ1-2, with D perhaps matching TRBD1 (6 bases). The CDR3 is made up of 17 amino acids. Looked up from germline, CDR1 is SGHTA and CDR2 is FQGNSA. Between the trimmed V and J ends, which lost 2 bases and 4 bases, there was a span of 20 bases. This CDR3 is CASSLRRGGRVPYGYTF. As DNA, the CDR3 is TGTGCCAGCAGCTTACGTAGGGGGGGCAGGGTACCCTATGGCTACACCTTC.